This TCR beta chain was sequenced in a study of blood T cells in healthy people across ages. Germline V gene data show CDR1 as MDHEN and CDR2 as SYDVKM. Deletions cut 2 bases from V and 7 bases from J, with 14 bases between. The CDR3 extends over 14 amino acids. The authors ran a second PCR of about 7 to 12 cycles using a sample-barcoded 5' primer and a J-beta primer mix. TCRdb itself ran the 5' RACE reads through MiXCR, one entry per CDR3 protein. The repertoire holds more than 650,000 distinct CDR3 sequences, with around a quarter as singletons. The study, taken as a whole, reports: Conclusively comparing naive with antigen-experienced cells was impossible with unsorted PBMCs.

About this clonotype itself: The antigen remains undetermined.

This sample was also put to use in a study of T cells of mothers and their children.

The chain recombines TRBV28 with TRBJ1-1, with D unresolved. This receptor was identified in a boy aged 5-17 years in good health. Sequencing used blood. The CDR3 protein is CASSLMGTPLEAFF. CDR3 nucleotide sequence: TGTGCCAGCAGTTTAATGGGCACCCCGCTTGAAGCTTTCTTT.